One and the same sample provided the 24 T cell receptor beta chains below, sequenced in a study of CD8+ T cells in alopecia areata. RNA extraction and reverse transcription yielded cDNA as sequencing template. Generated by immunoSEQ multiplex PCR, the TCRdb table keeps only in-frame clones and is missing some. The table records about 210,000 clones, around two fifths of them present only once. Described treatment: oral pan-JAK inhibitor, 5-10 mg twice daily. This specimen was CD4+ T cells sorted from blood, taken at roughly week 36, from a patient treated with tofacitinib. The source is a human donor with alopecia areata.

This chain links TRBV5-1 with TRBJ2-1; D not resolved. Per germline, CDR1 SGHRS and CDR2 YFSETQ. With 0 bases removed from V and 5 bases from J, the gap between germline ends came to 3 bases. The CDR3 length is 12 residues. The CDR3 DNA is TGCGCCAGCAGCTTGGATGACAATGAGCAGTTCTTC. It specifies CASSLDDNEQFF. The whole variable domain, filled in from reference TRBV5-1 and TRBJ2-1, reads KAGVTQTPRYLIKTRGQQVTLSCSPISGHRSVSWYQQTPGQGLQFLFEYFSETQRNKGNFPGRFSGRQFSNSRSEMNVSTLELGDSALYLCASSLDDNEQFFGPGTRLTVL.

This chain links TRBV29-1 with TRBJ2-3; D gene uncertain. CDR1 is SQVTM and CDR2 is ANQGSEA in the germline V gene. This CDR3 is 15 amino acids long. V lost 5 bases and J lost 6, with 21 bases in between. The CDR3 nucleotides read TGCAGCGTTCTCATGAGCCGCTCGGCCACGGATACGCAGTATTTT. Protein sequence: CSVLMSRSATDTQYF.

A word on this clone: The sample carries other DNA sequences with the same CDR3. The rearrangement links TRBV25-1 to TRBJ1-5, with D perhaps TRBD1 (6 bases). Germline V lookup: CDR1 MGHDK, CDR2 SYGVNS. The CDR3 consists of 14 residues. Trimming pared 11 bases from V and 7 bases from J, leaving 21 bases between. As DNA, the CDR3 is TGTGCCTACCCGGGGGGCGATTTTGGCCAGCCCCAGCATTTT. It encodes CAYPGGDFGQPQHF.

The table lists this clone with a few counts. The chain combines TRBV6-5 with TRBJ1-1; a weak D match, TRBD1 (6 bases). CDR1 is MNHEY, CDR2 SVGAGI, per germline. This CDR3 comprises 13 residues. V lost 2 bases and J lost 6, with 10 bases in between. CDR3 DNA: TGTGCCAGCAGTTACGTCGGGGGCGCTGAAGCTTTCTTT. Translation gives CASSYVGGAEAFF.

This clone was detected a few times. The chain recombines TRBV7-9 with TRBJ2-5; 14 bases fit TRBD2. The CDR3 contains 16 residues. V was clipped by 2 bases and J by 5 bases; unmatched bases: 4. From germline, CDR1 is SEHNR and CDR2 FQNEAQ (reference sequence). CDR3 protein: CASSLPGLAGVETQYF. Here the CDR3 DNA reads TGTGCCAGCAGCTTACCGGGACTAGCGGGAGTCGAGACCCAGTACTTC.

J is TRBJ2-3 and V is TRBV28; D gene unclear. Germline V gene sequence: CDR1 MDHEN, CDR2 SYDVKM. Trimming stripped 0 bases from V and 1 base from J, with 8 bases between. The CDR3 covers 15 residues. The CDR3 DNA sequence: TGTGCCAGCAGTTTATGGCCGGTAGGCACAGATACGCAGTATTTT. Translation: CASSLWPVGTDTQYF.

The V and J genes are TRBV19 and TRBJ1-1, with TRBD1 as a possible D gene (5 bases). Germline assignment: CDR1 LNHDA and CDR2 SQIVND (reference sequence). CDR3 length: 15 amino acids. V lost 5 bases, J lost 0 bases, and 13 bases lay in between. The CDR3, as DNA: TGTGCCAGTAGTTTAAACAGGCTCATGAACACTGAAGCTTTCTTT. It encodes CASSLNRLMNTEAFF.

The V gene is TRBV29-1, the J gene TRBJ2-3; D is undetermined. Deletions cut 5 bases from V and 1 base from J, with 13 bases between. CDR3 length equals 14 residues. The germline V gene encodes CDR1 SQVTM and CDR2 ANQGSEA. The CDR3 DNA follows: TGCAGCGTTTCTCAGGTCGGCGGCACAGATACGCAGTATTTT. Translation gives CSVSQVGGTDTQYF.

The chain is built from TRBV5-4 and TRBJ2-7, with D possibly matching TRBD1 (5 bases). Germline CDR1 and CDR2: SGHNT and YYREEE (reference sequence). The CDR3 length is 12 residues. The V and J ends lost 4 bases and 6 bases respectively, with 11 bases between them. The CDR3 nucleotides are TGTGCCAGCAGCCCAGGGTATGGCGAGCAGTACTTC. Protein product: CASSPGYGEQYF.

V usage is TRBV23-1 and J usage is TRBJ1-5, with D unclear. TRBV23-1 is classed as an ORF, of uncertain function. Trimming removed 4 bases from V and 7 bases from J, with 8 bases in between. The CDR3 loop spans 12 amino acids. The CDR3 region is CASSLGDQPQHF. CDR3 nucleotide sequence: TGCGCCAGCAGTCTCGGTGACCAGCCCCAGCATTTT.

This chain connects TRBV5-1 to TRBJ2-3; D is uncertain. In germline, CDR1 is SGHRS, CDR2 YFSETQ. The ends were cut back, 3 bases at V and 6 bases at J, with 8 bases in the middle. CDR3 size: 12 residues. CDR3 protein: CASSSQSDTQYF. The DNA of the CDR3 is TGCGCCAGCAGCTCTCAGTCGGATACGCAGTATTTT.

The chain carries TRBV15 and TRBJ2-1; TRBD2 aligns across 10 bases. This CDR3 is built from 17 residues. Germline V gene lookup returns CDR1 LNHNV and CDR2 YYDKDF (reference sequence). V lost 2 bases, J lost 8 bases, and 12 bases stayed unmatched. CDR3 coding DNA: TGTGCCACCAGCAGATTGGGGACTAGCGCCCTCCTGGATGAGCAGTTCTTC. It yields the protein CATSRLGTSALLDEQFF.

The CDR3 loop is CAIANRETKTNEQFF. CDR3 coding DNA: TGTGCCATCGCGAACCGGGAAACAAAAACGAATGAGCAGTTCTTC. The chain combines TRBV10-3 with TRBJ2-1; possibly TRBD2 for D (5 bases). Germline-derived CDR1 and CDR2 are ENHRY and SYGVKD. V was shortened by 8 bases and J by 7 bases, with 21 bases between the two germline ends. This CDR3 comprises 15 residues.

This rearrangement joins TRBV28 to TRBJ2-7; the D gene could be TRBD1 or TRBD2 (5 bases each). V dropped 6 bases and J dropped 4 bases, with 19 bases sitting between them. This CDR3 spans 15 amino acids. Germline CDR1 MDHEN, CDR2 SYDVKM. CDR3 sequence reads: CASRTEGSGHYEQYF. The CDR3 nucleotides read TGTGCCAGCAGGACAGAGGGGTCAGGGCATTACGAGCAGTACTTC.

This clone was seen a handful of times. V gene TRBV10-3 combines with J gene TRBJ2-5; 14 bases are shared with TRBD2. The CDR3 consists of 16 residues. The V segment lost 6 bases and the J segment 2 bases; nucleotides outside the gene matches: 5. The V gene's germline CDR1 is ENHRY and CDR2 SYGVKD. The CDR3 DNA reads as TGTGCCATCAGGGCGGGACTAGCGGGAGCGCAAGAGACCCAGTACTTC. Translating gives CAIRAGLAGAQETQYF.

The chain couples TRBV7-9 to TRBJ2-5; D tentatively reads TRBD1 or TRBD2 (5 bases each). The V gene lost 0 bases and the J gene lost 3 bases, with 8 bases spanning the gap. The CDR3 is 14 residues long. CDR1 is SEHNR and CDR2 is FQNEAQ in the germline V gene (reference sequence). CDR3 bases: TGTGCCAGCAGCTTAGCATGGGGGAAAGAGACCCAGTACTTC. Translated, it gives CASSLAWGKETQYF. Filled out from reference TRBV7-9 and TRBJ2-5, the complete variable domain reads DTGVSQNPRHKITKRGQNVTFRCDPISEHNRLYWYRQTLGQGPEFLTYFQNEAQLEKSRLLSDRFSAERPKGSFSTLEIQRTEQGDSAMYLCASSLAWGKETQYFGPGTRLLVL.

The chain combines TRBV30 with TRBJ2-1, with D unresolved. The CDR3 loop spans 11 amino acids. Germline V gene sequence: CDR1 GTSNPN, CDR2 SVGIG (reference sequence). Between the trimmed V and J ends, which lost 5 bases and 8 bases, there was a span of 10 bases. Here the CDR3 reads CAWAESYEQFF. The CDR3 DNA reads as TGTGCCTGGGCCGAGAGTTATGAGCAGTTCTTC.

The gene calls are TRBV18 and TRBJ2-3; D ambiguous. The germline V gene has CDR1 KGHSH and CDR2 LQKENI. The V end was cut by 8 bases, the J end by 1 base, with 16 bases between. CDR3 length: 15 residues. The CDR3 DNA reads TGTGCCAGCCGAGAGGACGGATTGGGCACAGATACGCAGTATTTT. It specifies CASREDGLGTDTQYF. The full variable domain, its missing parts supplied by reference TRBV18 and TRBJ2-3, is NAGVMQNPRHLVRRRGQEARLRCSPMKGHSHVYWYRQLPEEGLKFMVYLQKENIIDESGMPKERFSAEFPKEGPSILRIQQVVRGDSAAYFCASREDGLGTDTQYFGPGTRLTVL.

The chain has TRBV6-1 and TRBJ1-4; D remains unclear. The V gene's germline CDR1 is MNHNS and CDR2 SASEGT. The CDR3 totals 13 residues. V lost 5 bases and J lost 11, with 15 bases in between. This chain's CDR3 is CASSLGNGEKLFF. The CDR3 nucleotides read TGTGCCAGCAGTCTTGGAAACGGTGAGAAACTGTTTTTT.

This clone occurred a few times. This chain joins TRBV29-1 and TRBJ2-5; the D is unclear. Trimming removed 7 bases at V and 4 bases at J, with 16 bases between. The CDR3 is 13 amino acids. Germline lookup yields CDR1 SQVTM and CDR2 ANQGSEA. The CDR3 spells CSGATSNPETQYF. CDR3 in DNA: TGCAGCGGTGCGACATCCAACCCAGAGACCCAGTACTTC.

This chain connects TRBV6-4 to TRBJ2-2; TRBD1 might be the D (6 bases). V shed 10 bases and J shed 1 base, with 10 bases lying between them. The germline V gene encodes CDR1 MRHNA and CDR2 SNTAGT. The CDR3 sequence is 13 residues long. CDR3 region: CATTDRNTGELFF. The CDR3 DNA sequence: TGTGCCACCACGGACAGGAACACCGGGGAGCTGTTTTTT.

The chain carries TRBV7-3 and TRBJ1-2; D remains unclear. Germline lookup yields CDR1 SGHTA and CDR2 FQGTGA. The CDR3 has 13 residues. Between the trimmed V and J ends, which lost 6 bases and 2 bases, there was a span of 10 bases. Here the CDR3 DNA reads TGTGCCAGCAGTCTAGGTCAGAACTATGGCTACACCTTC. The encoded protein is CASSLGQNYGYTF.

Ten or more counts support this clone. The V gene is TRBV10-3, the J gene TRBJ2-3, with TRBD2 identical over 7 bases. Germline CDR1 ENHRY, CDR2 SYGVKD. The CDR3 loop spans 11 amino acids. CDR3 in amino acids: CAAGVGDTQYF. CDR3 DNA sequence: TGTGCGGCGGGAGTTGGAGATACGCAGTATTTT.

The V call is TRBV19, the J call TRBJ2-5; D not resolved. The CDR3 length is 14 residues. V shed 7 bases and J shed 3 bases, with 15 bases lying between them. Germline CDR1 reads LNHDA; CDR2 reads SQIVND (reference sequence). CDR3 coding DNA: TGTGCCAGTAATAAAGGTGGTGGCAAAGAGACCCAGTACTTC. It yields the protein CASNKGGGKETQYF.